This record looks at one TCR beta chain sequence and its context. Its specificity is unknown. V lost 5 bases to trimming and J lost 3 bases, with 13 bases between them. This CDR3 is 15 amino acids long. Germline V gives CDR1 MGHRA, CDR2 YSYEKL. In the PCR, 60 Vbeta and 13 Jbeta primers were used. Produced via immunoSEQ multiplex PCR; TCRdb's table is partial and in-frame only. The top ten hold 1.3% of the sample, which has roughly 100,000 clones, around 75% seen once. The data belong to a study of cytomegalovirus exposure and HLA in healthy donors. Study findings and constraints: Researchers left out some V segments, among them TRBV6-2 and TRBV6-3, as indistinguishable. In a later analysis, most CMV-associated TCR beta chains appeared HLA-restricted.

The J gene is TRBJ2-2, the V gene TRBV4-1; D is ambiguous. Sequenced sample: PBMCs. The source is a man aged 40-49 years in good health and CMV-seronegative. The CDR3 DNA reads TGCGCCAGCAGCGTCCGGGTTCCGGACACCGGGGAGCTGTTTTTT. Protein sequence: CASSVRVPDTGELFF.